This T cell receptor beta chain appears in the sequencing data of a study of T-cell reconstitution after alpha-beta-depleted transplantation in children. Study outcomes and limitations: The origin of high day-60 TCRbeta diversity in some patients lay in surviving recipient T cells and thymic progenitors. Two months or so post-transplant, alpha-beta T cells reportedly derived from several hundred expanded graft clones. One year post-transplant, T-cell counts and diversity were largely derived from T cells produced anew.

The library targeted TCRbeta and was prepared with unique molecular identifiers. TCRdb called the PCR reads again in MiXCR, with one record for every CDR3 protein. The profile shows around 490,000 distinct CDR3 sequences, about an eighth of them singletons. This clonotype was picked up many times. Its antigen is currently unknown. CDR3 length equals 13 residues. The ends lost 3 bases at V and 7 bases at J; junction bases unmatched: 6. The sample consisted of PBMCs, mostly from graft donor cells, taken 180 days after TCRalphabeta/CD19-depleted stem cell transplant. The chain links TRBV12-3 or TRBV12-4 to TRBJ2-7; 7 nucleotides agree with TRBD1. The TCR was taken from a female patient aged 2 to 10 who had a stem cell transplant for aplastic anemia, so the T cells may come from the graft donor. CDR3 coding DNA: TGTGCCAGCAGTTTCACAGGGGCCGGTGAGCAGTACTTC. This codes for CASSFTGAGEQYF.